Listed here are 24 T cell receptor beta chains from one sample, sequenced in a study of blood T cell repertoires in COVID-19. The assay was immunoSEQ multiplex PCR, and TCRdb's table has in-frame clones only and misses some. The table lists almost 100,000 clones, approximately 86% of them singletons. Sequencing was carried out using peripheral blood. These receptors all come from a man over 45 with acute or convalescent COVID-19.

The chain is built from TRBV5-6 and TRBJ2-7; TRBD2 aligns across 10 bases. V was clipped by 4 bases and J by 3 bases; unmatched bases: 4. Germline CDR1 and CDR2: SGHDT and YYEEEE. This CDR3 has 14 residues. The chain's CDR3 is CASSSGRAIYEQYF. CDR3 DNA sequence: TGTGCCAGCAGCAGCGGGAGGGCAATCTACGAGCAGTACTTC.

The CDR3 loop is CASSASQGKYEQYF. In DNA, the CDR3 is TGTGCCAGTAGCGCGTCACAGGGAAAGTACGAGCAGTACTTC. This chain joins TRBV19 and TRBJ2-7, with D possibly TRBD1 on 6 matching bases. The CDR3 loop spans 14 amino acids. Germline CDR1 is LNHDA and CDR2 is SQIVND (reference sequence). The V end was cut by 6 bases, the J end by 4 bases, with 16 bases between.

This clone has a handful of counts. The chain carries TRBV11-2 and TRBJ2-7; 7 nucleotides match TRBD2. The ends lost 0 bases at V and 7 bases at J; junction bases unmatched: 12. CDR1 and CDR2 (germline): SGHAT, FQNNGV. The CDR3 has 16 residues. The CDR3, as DNA: TGTGCCAGCAGCTTAGATCGGCAGGGAGGGAGGAGGGAGCAGTACTTC. Translating gives CASSLDRQGGRREQYF.

In this sample, this clone turned up once. The chain employs TRBV3-1 (or the pseudogene TRBV3-2) and TRBJ1-2, with 11 bases that match TRBD1. The junction had 12 bases not matched to a gene; V was cut back by 1 base and J by 8 bases. Per germline, CDR1 LGHDT and CDR2 YNNKEL (reference sequence). The CDR3 totals 17 residues. CDR3 DNA sequence: TGTGCCAGCAGCCAAGGGCTGGACAGGGGGCGCTTTCGGGGCTACACCTTC. This encodes CASSQGLDRGRFRGYTF.

The chain uses TRBV29-1 and TRBJ2-3; a possible D gene is TRBD2 (5 bases). Germline CDR1 and CDR2: SQVTM and ANQGSEA. There are 13 residues in the CDR3. Trimming removed 7 bases at V and 0 bases at J, with 11 bases between. CDR3 amino acids: CSARTDSTDTQYF. CDR3 nucleotides: TGCAGCGCTAGGACTGATAGCACAGATACGCAGTATTTT.

Only one count was recorded for this clone. J is TRBJ2-2 and V is TRBV5-1, with 11 bases identical to TRBD1. The germline CDR1 and CDR2 sequences are SGHRS and YFSETQ. This CDR3 contains 15 residues. Trimming at V came to 5 bases and at J to 6 bases, leaving 6 bases not matched to a gene. The CDR3 spells CASSIGTGGSGELFF. The CDR3 nucleotides are TGCGCCAGCAGTATCGGGACAGGGGGTTCCGGGGAGCTGTTTTTT. The full variable domain, in which reference TRBV5-1 and TRBJ2-2 provide the parts outside the CDR3, is KAGVTQTPRYLIKTRGQQVTLSCSPISGHRSVSWYQQTPGQGLQFLFEYFSETQRNKGNFPGRFSGRQFSNSRSEMNVSTLELGDSALYLCASSIGTGGSGELFFGEGSRLTVL.

This rearrangement joins TRBV15 to TRBJ2-1, with a weak D call TRBD1 (5 bases). CDR1 and CDR2 from the germline V gene are LNHNV and YYDKDF (reference sequence). Trimming cost V 2 bases and J 5 bases, with 16 bases left between them. This CDR3 comprises 16 residues. DNA for the CDR3: TGTGCCACCAGCAGATCCAAGGGGCAGTTTGACAATGAGCAGTTCTTC. Translation: CATSRSKGQFDNEQFF.

V usage is TRBV19 and J usage is TRBJ2-3; D may be TRBD1 (5 bases). V was trimmed by 7 bases and J by 1 base, leaving 6 bases between them. This CDR3 spans 12 amino acids. Germline lookup yields CDR1 LNHDA and CDR2 SQIVND (reference sequence). CDR3 region: CASIGGTDTQYF. Here the CDR3 DNA reads TGTGCCAGTATAGGGGGCACAGATACGCAGTATTTT.

This chain uses TRBV7-9 with TRBJ2-1; TRBD2 matches at 9 bases. V lost 5 bases, J lost 7 bases, and 9 bases stayed unmatched. CDR3 length: 15 amino acids. Germline V lookup: CDR1 SEHNR, CDR2 FQNEAQ (reference sequence). CDR3 residues: CASSRDLAGNNEQFF. The DNA of the CDR3 is TGTGCCAGCAGCCGAGACCTAGCGGGAAATAATGAGCAGTTCTTC.

The rearrangement uses TRBV19 and TRBJ2-1; 7 bases fit TRBD2. The V gene end was trimmed by 4 bases and the J gene end by 2 bases; junction bases not matched to a gene: 8. The CDR3 length is 16 residues. Germline CDR1 reads LNHDA; CDR2 reads SQIVND (reference sequence). The CDR3 is CASSTPRAGAYNEQFF. The CDR3, as DNA: TGTGCCAGTAGTACCCCGAGGGCGGGAGCCTACAATGAGCAGTTCTTC.

The V and J genes are TRBV7-9 and TRBJ1-2; D unclear. From germline, CDR1 is SEHNR and CDR2 FQNEAQ (reference sequence). The CDR3 consists of 12 residues. V was shortened by 5 bases and J by 0 bases, with 4 bases between the two germline ends. This CDR3 reads CASSPTNYGYTF. Written as DNA, the CDR3 is TGTGCCAGCAGCCCAACTAACTATGGCTACACCTTC.

This clone was seen a single time. This rearrangement joins TRBV19 to TRBJ2-7, with D perhaps matching TRBD2 (6 bases). The germline V gene has CDR1 LNHDA and CDR2 SQIVND (reference sequence). Trimming pared 6 bases from V and 6 bases from J, leaving 15 bases between. The CDR3 length is 13 residues. In nucleotides, the CDR3 is TGTGCCAGTAGGGGCGGGAAAGGGGTCGAGCAGTACTTC. This gives the protein CASRGGKGVEQYF.

The chain carries TRBV5-1 and TRBJ2-1, with TRBD2 matching 11 bases. J was trimmed by 8 bases and V by 0 bases; bases with no gene match: 13. The CDR3 spans 18 residues. CDR1 and CDR2 (germline): SGHRS, YFSETQ. The CDR3 loop is CASSLVGSGRASGHEQFF. CDR3 in DNA: TGCGCCAGCAGCTTGGTTGGTAGCGGGAGGGCCAGCGGTCATGAGCAGTTCTTC.

This chain uses TRBV7-9 with TRBJ2-1, with TRBD2 matching over 14 bases. Germline V gives CDR1 SEHNR, CDR2 FQNEAQ (reference sequence). V dropped 3 bases and J dropped 9; count of bases not matched to a gene: 4. The CDR3 is 15 amino acids. In DNA form, the CDR3 reads TGTGCCAGCAGCTTCGGGACTAGCGGGAGCGCTGAGCAGTTCTTC. Translation gives CASSFGTSGSAEQFF.

V gene TRBV2 combines with J gene TRBJ1-4; no reliable D call. The CDR3 extends over 16 amino acids. V was shortened by 3 bases and J by 0 bases, with 11 bases between the two germline ends. Germline loops: CDR1 SNHLY, CDR2 FYNNEI. CDR3 amino acids: CASSDYFPSTNEKLFF. CDR3 bases: TGTGCCAGCAGTGACTATTTCCCTTCAACTAATGAAAAACTGTTTTTT.

The V call is TRBV18, the J call TRBJ1-1; 11 bases map to TRBD1. Germline CDR1 is KGHSH and CDR2 is LQKENI. The CDR3 has 16 amino acids. J lost 4 bases, V lost 6 bases, and 10 bases had no gene match. CDR3: CASSQNLGTGGTEAFF. Here the CDR3 DNA reads TGTGCCAGCTCCCAAAACCTAGGGACAGGGGGCACTGAAGCTTTCTTT.

This clone turned up a few times. The rearrangement uses TRBV3-1 (or the pseudogene TRBV3-2) and TRBJ2-7; tentative D call: TRBD1 (5 bases). V lost 1 base and J 0 bases, leaving 13 bases between the germline ends. This CDR3 comprises 16 residues. CDR1 and CDR2 from the germline V gene are LGHDT and YNNKEL (reference sequence). The CDR3 DNA reads TGTGCCAGCAGCCAAGTAGGTCAGGGCAGCTCCTACGAGCAGTACTTC. Translation: CASSQVGQGSSYEQYF.

This chain joins TRBV7-8 and TRBJ2-1; D gene unclear. Deletions cut 5 bases from V and 0 bases from J, with 14 bases between. Germline assignment: CDR1 SGHVS and CDR2 FQNEAQ. The CDR3 is made up of 16 amino acids. CDR3 DNA sequence: TGTGCCAGCAGCCATAGCCCCTTGAGCTCCTACAATGAGCAGTTCTTC. Encoded protein: CASSHSPLSSYNEQFF.

The gene calls are TRBV18 and TRBJ2-3; 15 bases map to TRBD2. The CDR3 sequence is 17 residues long. Per the germline V gene, CDR1 is KGHSH and CDR2 is LQKENI. V dropped 4 bases and J dropped 0; count of bases not matched to a gene: 2. CDR3 in DNA: TGTGCCAGCTCACTGGGACTAGCGGGAGGAAGCACAGATACGCAGTATTTT. It specifies CASSLGLAGGSTDTQYF.

The V call is TRBV2, the J call TRBJ2-3; tentatively, D is TRBD2 (6 bases). CDR1 and CDR2 (germline): SNHLY, FYNNEI. The CDR3 is 16 residues long. V was shortened by 3 bases and J by 0 bases, with 13 bases between the two germline ends. The CDR3 loop is CASSDSSVYSTDTQYF. CDR3 nucleotide sequence: TGTGCCAGCAGTGATTCTAGCGTATATAGCACAGATACGCAGTATTTT.

V and J are TRBV6-5 and TRBJ1-4; 7 bases are shared with TRBD1. Germline V CDR1 and CDR2: MNHEY, SVGAGI. The trim removed 6 bases at V and 5 bases at J, leaving 6 bases unmatched. CDR3 length: 14 residues. In DNA, the CDR3 is TGTGCCAGCAGCTCCAGGGGGATGAATGAAAAACTGTTTTTT. This sequence encodes CASSSRGMNEKLFF.

J is TRBJ2-7 and V is TRBV5-4, with D perhaps matching TRBD1 (6 bases). Germline V CDR1 and CDR2: SGHNT, YYREEE (reference sequence). The V gene lost 1 base and the J gene lost 2 bases, with 13 bases spanning the gap. The CDR3 is made up of 15 amino acids. The CDR3 DNA follows: TGTGCCAGCAGCTTGTTCTTATCAGGGGCCTACGAGCAGTACTTC. Protein: CASSLFLSGAYEQYF.

This clone was picked up one time. The chain links TRBV5-8 to TRBJ2-1; 14 positions match TRBD2. CDR1 is SGHTS, CDR2 YDEGEE, per germline. This CDR3 comprises 15 residues. The J segment lost 7 bases and the V segment lost 3 bases, leaving 3 bases of the junction unmatched. CDR3 sequence: CASSWGLAGVNEQFF. CDR3 coding DNA: TGTGCCAGCAGCTGGGGACTAGCGGGAGTGAATGAGCAGTTCTTC.

This clone has just a few counts. The chain carries TRBV11-2 and TRBJ2-4; D possibly corresponds to TRBD2 (5 bases). The CDR3 totals 14 residues. V was pared by 5 bases and J by 7 bases, with 15 bases between. Germline lookup yields CDR1 SGHAT and CDR2 FQNNGV. CDR3 in amino acids: CASSPLTVANIQYF. For the CDR3, the DNA is TGTGCCAGCAGCCCACTTACAGTAGCGAACATTCAGTACTTC.